These 22 T cell receptor beta chains were all obtained from the same sample, sequenced in a study of Ad26.COV2.S vaccination and SARS-CoV-2 variants. Treatment meaning: around 19 received Ad26.COV2.S at low or high dose, single or two shots; 5 received placebo; per-sample allocation not given. Sample collection was performed on day 63 after the first vaccine or placebo injection. Libraries were prepared by immunoSEQ multiplex PCR; TCRdb keeps only in-frame clonotypes and omits some of them. The sample carries some 450,000 clones, 90% recorded once. The sequenced sample was peripheral blood, obtained in a trial of Ad26.COV2.S vaccine versus placebo. These receptors all stem from a person between 18 and 65 years old who received the Ad26.COV2.S COVID-19 vaccine or a placebo.

This clone turned up a few times. The CDR3 loop is CASRLQGNEQFF. The CDR3 nucleotides are TGTGCCAGCAGACTCCAGGGCAATGAGCAGTTCTTC. The chain employs TRBV3-1 (or the pseudogene TRBV3-2) and TRBJ2-1; a possible D gene is TRBD1 (5 bases). CDR1 is LGHDT and CDR2 is YNNKEL in the germline V gene (reference sequence). Trimming removed 6 bases at V and 6 bases at J, with 9 bases between. CDR3 length: 12 residues.

This clone appeared a few times. The V gene is TRBV5-8, the J gene TRBJ1-2, with D hard to call. There are 13 residues in the CDR3. Germline assignment: CDR1 SGHTS and CDR2 YDEGEE. V was clipped by 2 bases and J by 3 bases, with 8 bases between them. The CDR3 sequence is CASSLSGYYGYTF. The CDR3 region has the DNA TGTGCCAGCAGCTTATCGGGGTACTATGGCTACACCTTC.

The chain links TRBV4-2 to TRBJ2-1; 10 nucleotides agree with TRBD2. Germline lookup yields CDR1 LGHNA and CDR2 YNFKEQ. The CDR3 loop spans 17 amino acids. With 1 base clipped from V and 2 bases from J, the junction kept 5 bases outside the gene matches. The CDR3 loop reads CASSQAGGTSAYNEQFF. DNA of the CDR3: TGTGCCAGCAGCCAAGCCGGTGGGACTAGCGCCTACAATGAGCAGTTCTTC.

The V and J genes are TRBV4-3 and TRBJ2-3, with TRBD1 identical over 7 bases. CDR1 LGHNA and CDR2 YSLEER come from the germline V gene. V gave up 4 bases and J gave up 3 bases; unmatched junction bases: 7. The CDR3 runs to 15 residues. For the CDR3, the DNA is TGCGCCAGCAGCCGGACAGGAGAGGATACAGATACGCAGTATTTT. Translating it yields CASSRTGEDTDTQYF.

About this clone: At the DNA level, this CDR3 is encoded by other sequences in the same sample as well. This chain uses TRBV6-2 or TRBV6-3 with TRBJ1-5; no clear D. The CDR3 extends over 12 amino acids. Germline values: CDR1 MNHEY, CDR2 SVGEGT. Trimming pared 0 bases from V and 6 bases from J, leaving 3 bases between. The CDR3 reads CASSYSGQPQHF. As DNA, the CDR3 is TGTGCCAGCAGTTACTCTGGTCAGCCCCAGCATTTT.

The chain has TRBV7-2 and TRBJ2-4; D is perhaps TRBD2 (6 bases). Trimming pared 0 bases from V and 1 base from J, leaving 22 bases between. CDR3 length: 20 residues. Per the germline V gene, CDR1 is SGHTA and CDR2 is FQGNSA. The CDR3 bases are TGTGCCAGCAGCTTAGCCCCCCCGGGAGCGGATGGGTTGGCCAAAAACATTCAGTACTTC. This gives the protein CASSLAPPGADGLAKNIQYF.

V gene TRBV28 combines with J gene TRBJ2-1; 12 positions agree with TRBD2. This CDR3 is 15 amino acids long. Germline-derived CDR1 and CDR2 are MDHEN and SYDVKM. V lost 6 bases to trimming and J lost 12 bases; unmatched junction nucleotides: 12. The chain's CDR3 is CASRSPGLAGVGQFF. The CDR3 nucleotides are TGTGCCAGCAGGTCACCGGGACTAGCGGGTGTCGGGCAGTTCTTC. Looking up the rest from reference TRBV28 and TRBJ2-1 gives the full variable domain: DVKVTQSSRYLVKRTGEKVFLECVQDMDHENMFWYRQDPGLGLRLIYFSYDVKMKEKGDIPEGYSVSREKKERFSLILESASTNQTSMYLCASRSPGLAGVGQFFGPGTRLTVL.

The chain employs TRBV28 and TRBJ1-1; 9 bases agree with TRBD1. The J segment lost 3 bases and the V segment lost 10 bases, leaving 9 bases of the junction unmatched. Germline V gene sequence: CDR1 MDHEN, CDR2 SYDVKM. There are 14 residues in the CDR3. The CDR3 sequence: CATLTGTGYTEAFF. The CDR3 bases are TGTGCCACCCTAACCGGGACAGGGTACACTGAAGCTTTCTTT.

V is TRBV19 and J is TRBJ2-7, with D tentatively TRBD1 (5 bases). V lost 7 bases and J 5 bases, leaving 15 bases between the germline ends. There are 13 residues in the CDR3. Germline V gene sequence: CDR1 LNHDA, CDR2 SQIVND (reference sequence). CDR3 amino acids: CASTTPQGNEQYF. The DNA for the CDR3 is TGTGCCAGTACCACCCCTCAGGGTAACGAGCAGTACTTC. Variable domain in full (rest from reference TRBV19 and TRBJ2-7): DGGITQSPKYLFRKEGQNVTLSCEQNLNHDAMYWYRQDPGQGLRLIYYSQIVNDFQKGDIAEGYSVSREKKESFPLTVTSAQKNPTAFYLCASTTPQGNEQYFGPGTRLTVT.

The chain combines TRBV20-1 with TRBJ1-5, with D unclear. CDR1 is DFQATT, CDR2 SNEGSKA, per germline (reference sequence). Trimming left V 3 bases short and J 4 bases short, with 10 bases between. The CDR3 is 13 residues long. CDR3 residues: CSASFPGNQPQHF. The CDR3 coding sequence is TGCAGTGCTAGTTTCCCCGGGAATCAGCCCCAGCATTTT.

This clone came up once. J is TRBJ1-5 and V is TRBV18; D is uncertain. Trimming pared 4 bases from V and 0 bases from J, leaving 10 bases between. The CDR3 runs 15 residues. The germline gives CDR1 KGHSH, CDR2 LQKENI. CDR3: CASSLHRFSNQPQHF. CDR3 nucleotides: TGTGCCAGCTCACTACATCGGTTTAGCAATCAGCCCCAGCATTTT.

This clone was seen just once. This chain uses TRBV5-4 with TRBJ2-1; TRBD1 matches 8 bases. Looked up from germline, CDR1 is SGHNT and CDR2 is YYREEE (reference sequence). J gave up 3 bases and V 3 bases, and 8 bases lay outside the gene matches. There are 16 residues in the CDR3. CDR3 amino acids: CASSSLDRVYYNEQFF. DNA of the CDR3: TGTGCCAGCAGCTCCCTGGACAGGGTCTACTACAATGAGCAGTTCTTC.

V gene TRBV6-5 combines with J gene TRBJ2-4, with TRBD2 matching 7 bases. Germline CDR1 reads MNHEY; CDR2 reads SVGAGI. Trimming at V came to 6 bases and at J to 3 bases, leaving 8 bases not matched to a gene. This CDR3 contains 15 residues. The CDR3 nucleotides are TGTGCCAGCAGAGTTGCGGGGGTCGACAAAAACATTCAGTACTTC. Encoded protein: CASRVAGVDKNIQYF.

As to this clone: Other DNA sequences from this sample encode an identical CDR3 as well. This chain uses TRBV5-4 with TRBJ2-3; 13 bases line up with TRBD2. V gave up 2 bases and J gave up 2 bases; unmatched junction bases: 2. Germline V gene data show CDR1 as SGHNT and CDR2 as YYREEE (reference sequence). This CDR3 has 16 amino acids. CDR3 amino acids: CASSFGLAGDTDTQYF. In nucleotides, the CDR3 is TGTGCCAGCAGCTTCGGACTAGCGGGAGACACAGATACGCAGTATTTT.

The J gene is TRBJ2-3, the V gene TRBV7-3, with 11 bases aligning to TRBD2. V lost 5 bases to trimming and J lost 1 base; unmatched junction nucleotides: 5. This CDR3 is 16 amino acids long. Germline V gives CDR1 SGHTA, CDR2 FQGTGA. The CDR3 region has the DNA TGTGCCAGCAGCACAAAACTAGCGGGAGGCACAGATACGCAGTATTTT. As protein: CASSTKLAGGTDTQYF. The entire variable domain, with the rest obtained from reference TRBV7-3 and TRBJ2-3, is as follows: GAGVSQTPSNKVTEKGKYVELRCDPISGHTALYWYRQSLGQGPEFLIYFQGTGAADDSGLPNDRFFAVRPEGSVSTLKIQRTERGDSAVYLCASSTKLAGGTDTQYFGPGTRLTVL.

The rearrangement uses TRBV24-1 and TRBJ1-1; D unclear. Trimming shortened V by 10 bases and J by 1 base, and 9 bases separated the two germline ends. This CDR3 is 12 amino acids long. The germline gives CDR1 KGHDR, CDR2 SFDVKD. CDR3 DNA: TGTGCCACGAGCAGCCGGAACACTGAAGCTTTCTTT. Its protein is CATSSRNTEAFF.

The chain couples TRBV28 to TRBJ2-1; D gene uncertain. Trimming shortened V by 4 bases and J by 8 bases, and 12 bases separated the two germline ends. The V gene's germline CDR1 is MDHEN and CDR2 SYDVKM. The CDR3 length is 13 residues. CDR3 nucleotide sequence: TGTGCCAGCAGTTCTATCCCGCCGGATGAGCAGTTCTTC. Translation: CASSSIPPDEQFF.

In DNA, the CDR3 is TGTGCCAGCAGATTACAGGGTGATGGCTACACCTTC. It specifies CASRLQGDGYTF. V gene TRBV2 combines with J gene TRBJ1-2, with a weak D call TRBD1 (6 bases). Germline V gene data show CDR1 as SNHLY and CDR2 as FYNNEI. The CDR3 contains 12 residues. With 6 bases removed from V and 6 bases from J, the gap between germline ends came to 11 bases. The full variable domain, its missing parts supplied by reference TRBV2 and TRBJ1-2, is EPEVTQTPSHQVTQMGQEVILRCVPISNHLYFYWYRQILGQKVEFLVSFYNNEISEKSEIFDDQFSVERPDGSNFTLKIRSTKLEDSAMYFCASRLQGDGYTFGSGTRLTVV.

This chain links TRBV19 with TRBJ2-5; D remains ambiguous. The CDR3 totals 14 residues. The germline CDR1 and CDR2 sequences are LNHDA and SQIVND (reference sequence). V lost 5 bases to trimming and J lost 5 bases, with 15 bases between them. CDR3 coding DNA: TGTGCCAGTAGTCCCCGCCCGCAGTTGGAGACCCAGTACTTC. Protein: CASSPRPQLETQYF.

This clone appeared a few times. The chain is built from TRBV7-6 and TRBJ1-1; D is unresolved. The CDR3 sequence is 13 residues long. Between the trimmed V and J ends, which lost 2 bases and 8 bases, there was a span of 12 bases. The V gene's germline CDR1 is SGHVS and CDR2 FNYEAQ. In DNA, the CDR3 is TGTGCCAGCAGCTTAAGCGACGGGCTGGAAGCTTTCTTT. Translating gives CASSLSDGLEAFF.

The genes are TRBV19 and TRBJ2-1, with D tentatively TRBD2 (6 bases). V gave up 3 bases and J gave up 12 bases, with 15 bases separating them. Germline CDR1 LNHDA, CDR2 SQIVND (reference sequence). CDR3 length: 13 residues. The CDR3 bases are TGTGCCAGTAGTATCCATAGCGGTAGAGGGCAGTTCTTC. Protein: CASSIHSGRGQFF.

V and J are TRBV28 and TRBJ1-4; no firm D call. The germline V and J ends were trimmed by 6 bases and 4 bases, with 15 bases remaining between them. Germline assignment: CDR1 MDHEN and CDR2 SYDVKM. The CDR3 covers 15 residues. The CDR3 here is CASRGSGSFNEKLFF. DNA for the CDR3: TGTGCCAGCAGGGGCTCTGGCAGTTTTAATGAAAAACTGTTTTTT.